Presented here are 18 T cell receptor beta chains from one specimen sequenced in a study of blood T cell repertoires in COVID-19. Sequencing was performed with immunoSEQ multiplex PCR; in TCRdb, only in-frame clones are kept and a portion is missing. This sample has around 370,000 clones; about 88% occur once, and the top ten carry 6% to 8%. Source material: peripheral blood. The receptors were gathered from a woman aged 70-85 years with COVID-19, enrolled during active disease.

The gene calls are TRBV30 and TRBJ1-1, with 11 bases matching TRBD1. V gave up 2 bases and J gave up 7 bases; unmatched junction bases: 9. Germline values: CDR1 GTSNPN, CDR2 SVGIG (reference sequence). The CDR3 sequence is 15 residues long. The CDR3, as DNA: TGTGCCTGGAGTTCCGGGACAGGGGGGGGAAGTGAAGCTTTCTTT. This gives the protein CAWSSGTGGGSEAFF.

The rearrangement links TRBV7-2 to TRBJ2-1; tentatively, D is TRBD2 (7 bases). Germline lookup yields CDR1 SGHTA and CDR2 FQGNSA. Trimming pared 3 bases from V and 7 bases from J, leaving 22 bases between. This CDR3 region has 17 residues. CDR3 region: CASSLRGGALTVNEQFF. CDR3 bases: TGTGCCAGCAGCTTGAGAGGGGGGGCCCTAACGGTAAATGAGCAGTTCTTC.

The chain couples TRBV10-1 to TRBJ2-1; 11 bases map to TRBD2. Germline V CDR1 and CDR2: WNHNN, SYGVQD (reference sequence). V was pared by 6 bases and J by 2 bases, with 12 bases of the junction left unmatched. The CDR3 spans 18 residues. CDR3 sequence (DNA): TGCGCCAGCAGGACGGGCTCTAGCGGGGGGTCACCCTACAATGAGCAGTTCTTC. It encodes CASRTGSSGGSPYNEQFF.

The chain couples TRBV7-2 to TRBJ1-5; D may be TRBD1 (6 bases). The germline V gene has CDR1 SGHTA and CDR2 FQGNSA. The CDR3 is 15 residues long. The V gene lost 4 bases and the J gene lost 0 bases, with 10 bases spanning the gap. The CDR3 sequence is CASSSRTVSNQPQHF. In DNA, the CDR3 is TGTGCCAGCAGCTCCCGGACAGTTAGCAATCAGCCCCAGCATTTT.

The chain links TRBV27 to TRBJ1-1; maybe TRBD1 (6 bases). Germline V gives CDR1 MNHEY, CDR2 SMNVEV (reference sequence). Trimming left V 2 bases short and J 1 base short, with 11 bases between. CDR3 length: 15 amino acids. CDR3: CASSLRLQGNTEAFF. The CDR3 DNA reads TGTGCCAGCAGTTTAAGGCTACAGGGGAACACTGAAGCTTTCTTT.

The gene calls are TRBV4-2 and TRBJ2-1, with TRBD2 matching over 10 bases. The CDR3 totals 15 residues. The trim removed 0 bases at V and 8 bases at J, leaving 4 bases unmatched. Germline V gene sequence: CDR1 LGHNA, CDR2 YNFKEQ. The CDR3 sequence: CASSQEWLAGDEQFF. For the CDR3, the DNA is TGTGCCAGCAGCCAAGAGTGGCTAGCGGGGGATGAGCAGTTCTTC.

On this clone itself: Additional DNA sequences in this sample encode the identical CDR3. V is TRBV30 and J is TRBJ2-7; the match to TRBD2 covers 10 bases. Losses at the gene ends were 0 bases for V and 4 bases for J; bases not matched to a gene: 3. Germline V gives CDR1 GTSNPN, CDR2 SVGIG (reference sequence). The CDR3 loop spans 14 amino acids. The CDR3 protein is CAWSVASGGYEQYF. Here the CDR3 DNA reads TGTGCCTGGAGTGTGGCTAGCGGGGGTTACGAGCAGTACTTC.

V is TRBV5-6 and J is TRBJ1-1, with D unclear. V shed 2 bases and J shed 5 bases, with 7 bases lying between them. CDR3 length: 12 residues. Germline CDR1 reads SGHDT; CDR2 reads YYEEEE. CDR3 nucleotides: TGTGCCAGCAGCTTATGGGAGACTGAAGCTTTCTTT. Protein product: CASSLWETEAFF.

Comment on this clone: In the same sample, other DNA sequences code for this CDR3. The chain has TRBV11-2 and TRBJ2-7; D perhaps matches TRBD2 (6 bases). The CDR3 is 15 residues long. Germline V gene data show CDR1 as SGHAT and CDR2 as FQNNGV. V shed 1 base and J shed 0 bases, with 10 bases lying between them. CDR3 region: CASSLGEDSSYEQYF. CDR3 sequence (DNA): TGTGCCAGCAGCTTAGGGGAGGACTCCTCCTACGAGCAGTACTTC. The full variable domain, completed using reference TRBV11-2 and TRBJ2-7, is EAGVAQSPRYKIIEKRQSVAFWCNPISGHATLYWYQQILGQGPKLLIQFQNNGVVDDSQLPKDRFSAERLKGVDSTLKIQPAKLEDSAVYLCASSLGEDSSYEQYFGPGTRLTVT.

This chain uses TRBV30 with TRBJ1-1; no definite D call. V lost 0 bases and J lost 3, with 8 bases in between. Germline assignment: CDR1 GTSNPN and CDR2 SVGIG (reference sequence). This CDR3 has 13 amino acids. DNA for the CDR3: TGTGCCTGGAGTGTAAACCGGGACACTGAAGCTTTCTTT. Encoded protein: CAWSVNRDTEAFF. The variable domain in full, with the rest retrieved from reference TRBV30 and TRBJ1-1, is SQTIHQWPATLVQPVGSPLSLECTVEGTSNPNLYWYRQAAGRGLQLLFYSVGIGQISSEVPQNLSASRPQDRQFILSSKKLLLSDSGFYLCAWSVNRDTEAFFGQGTRLTVV.

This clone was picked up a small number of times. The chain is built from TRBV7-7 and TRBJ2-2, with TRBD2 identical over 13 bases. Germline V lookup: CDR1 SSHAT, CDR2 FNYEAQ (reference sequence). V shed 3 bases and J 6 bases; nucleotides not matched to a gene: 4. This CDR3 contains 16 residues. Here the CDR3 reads CASSLTSGGHAGELFF. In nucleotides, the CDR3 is TGTGCCAGCAGCTTGACTAGCGGGGGGCACGCCGGGGAGCTGTTTTTT.

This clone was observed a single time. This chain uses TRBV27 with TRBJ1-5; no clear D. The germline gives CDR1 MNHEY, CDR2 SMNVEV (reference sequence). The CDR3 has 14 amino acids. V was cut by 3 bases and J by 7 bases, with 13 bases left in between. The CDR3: CASSFNGEVQPQHF. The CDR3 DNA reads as TGTGCCAGCAGTTTCAACGGGGAGGTCCAGCCCCAGCATTTT.

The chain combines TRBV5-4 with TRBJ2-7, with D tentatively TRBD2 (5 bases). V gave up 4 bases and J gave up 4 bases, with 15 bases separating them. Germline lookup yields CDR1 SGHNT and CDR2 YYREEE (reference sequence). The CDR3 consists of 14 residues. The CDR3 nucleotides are TGTGCCAGCAGCCCTAAAGAAACGGGGTACGAGCAGTACTTC. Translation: CASSPKETGYEQYF.

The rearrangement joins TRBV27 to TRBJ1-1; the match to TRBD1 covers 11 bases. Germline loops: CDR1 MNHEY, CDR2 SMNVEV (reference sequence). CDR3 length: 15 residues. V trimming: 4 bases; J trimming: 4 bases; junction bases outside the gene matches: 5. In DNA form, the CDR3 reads TGTGCCAGCAGTTCTCCAGGGACAGGGGGCACTGAAGCTTTCTTT. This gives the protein CASSSPGTGGTEAFF.

CDR3 amino acids: CASSTGTITYGYTF. The CDR3 DNA reads TGTGCCAGCAGTACAGGGACTATTACCTATGGCTACACCTTC. J is TRBJ1-2 and V is TRBV14; TRBD1 might be the D (6 bases). With 6 bases removed from V and 4 bases from J, the gap between germline ends came to 15 bases. The CDR3 is 14 amino acids. Per the germline V gene, CDR1 is SGHDN and CDR2 is FVKESK.

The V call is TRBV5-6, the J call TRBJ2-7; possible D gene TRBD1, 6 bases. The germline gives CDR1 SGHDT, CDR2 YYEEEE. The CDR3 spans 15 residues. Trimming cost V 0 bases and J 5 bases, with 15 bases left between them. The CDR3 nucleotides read TGTGCCAGCAGCTTGGAGGTCCGGCAGGGGCACGAGCAGTACTTC. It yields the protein CASSLEVRQGHEQYF.

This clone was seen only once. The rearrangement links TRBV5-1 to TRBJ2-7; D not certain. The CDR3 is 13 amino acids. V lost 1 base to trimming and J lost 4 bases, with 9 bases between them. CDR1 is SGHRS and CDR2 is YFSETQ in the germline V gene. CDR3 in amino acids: CASSLSSSYEQYF. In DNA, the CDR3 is TGCGCCAGCAGCTTGTCCTCCTCGTACGAGCAGTACTTC.

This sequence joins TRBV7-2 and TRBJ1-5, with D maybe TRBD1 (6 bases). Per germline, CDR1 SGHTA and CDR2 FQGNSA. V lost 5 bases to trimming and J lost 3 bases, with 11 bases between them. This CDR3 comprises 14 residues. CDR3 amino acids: CASSGGQFNQPQHF. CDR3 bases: TGTGCCAGCAGCGGAGGACAGTTCAATCAGCCCCAGCATTTT.